In this sample, the clone carrying this T cell receptor beta chain turned up once. This entry is derived from a study of blood T cell repertoires in COVID-19. Study overall: Spain, Italy and the United States supplied samples that represented acute and convalescent COVID-19.

The CDR3 has 14 residues. V gave up 5 bases and J gave up 4 bases, with 11 bases separating them. Per germline, CDR1 LGHDT and CDR2 YNNKEL (reference sequence). Sequenced by immunoSEQ multiplex PCR; TCRdb stores in-frame clones only, minus some. Of 25,000 or so clones detected, 90% to 95% appear once; the ten largest clones hold under 4.5%. The sequenced material came from peripheral blood. This chain uses TRBV3-1 (or the pseudogene TRBV3-2) with TRBJ2-2; maybe TRBD1 (5 bases). The clonotype was recovered from a woman between 45 and 60 years old with active COVID-19. For the CDR3, the DNA is TGTGCCAGCAGCTTTACAGGTGCCACCGGGGAGCTGTTTTTT. This translates into CASSFTGATGELFF.